One and the same sample provided the 7 T cell receptor beta chains below, sequenced in a study of CD8 T cells in ankylosing spondylitis (dated 2017 in TCRdb). Libraries were made using 5' RACE. Instrument on record: Illumina HiSeq 2500. TCRdb passed the public sequencing reads through fastp at Q25 and MiXCR, retaining productive beta sequences. One record per CDR3 amino acid sequence lists the most common genes and DNA. The sample profile shows about 280,000 distinct CDR3 sequences; 20% of them were found once. About 8.2% of the sample is in the top ten clones. The specimen sequenced was blood, either unsorted or a sorted T cell fraction (not recorded which). These receptors were collected from a male donor with ankylosing spondylitis or in good health (not recorded which).

This clonotype turned up a few times. The limits of the CDR3 on the DNA are not certain, so only TCRdb's listed CDR3 is given. J is TRBJ1-6 and V is TRBV20-1. Germline V gene lookup returns CDR1 DFQATT and CDR2 SNEGSKA (reference sequence). The CDR3 adds up to 12 amino acids, both ends counted. The CDR3 reads CSASVGEGTFIF.

As to this clonotype: One end of the junction does not line up with germline, which may come from a read error. The chain employs TRBV5-1 and TRBJ2-5; 11 positions match TRBD1. This CDR3 comprises 16 residues. Germline-derived CDR1 and CDR2 are SGHRS and YFSETQ. The CDR3 DNA is TGCGCCAGCAGCCTCGGAGGGACAGGGGGAAAAGAGATCCAGTACTTC. It encodes CASSLGGTGGKEIQYF.

In this sample, this clonotype turned up a few times. CDR3 amino acids: CSASTGGLETQYF. The DNA for the CDR3 is TGCAGCGCGTCGACAGGGGGCCTCGAGACCCAGTACTTC. The chain recombines TRBV29-1 with TRBJ2-5; 10 positions agree with TRBD1. Germline loops: CDR1 SQVTM, CDR2 ANQGSEA. V lost 7 bases, J lost 5 bases, and 7 bases stayed unmatched. This CDR3 has 13 amino acids.

Only a few counts were recorded for this clonotype. The rearrangement joins TRBV5-1 to TRBJ2-1; 11 bases line up with TRBD2. CDR3 length equals 15 residues. Germline CDR1 reads SGHRS; CDR2 reads YFSETQ. Unmatched junction bases numbered 2, after V lost 2 bases and J lost 4 bases. The DNA for the CDR3 is TGCGCCAGCAGCTTCCGACTAGCGGGGTACAATGAGCAGTTCTTC. Its protein product is CASSFRLAGYNEQFF.

As to this clonotype: A junction boundary mismatches the germline segment, possibly from a read error. This sequence joins TRBV7-7 and TRBJ2-3; 14 bases align to TRBD2. This CDR3 contains 16 residues. CDR1 and CDR2 (germline): SSHAT, FNYEAQ (reference sequence). The CDR3 here is CASSQGLAGVADTQYF. CDR3 DNA: TGTGCTAGCAGCCAGGGACTAGCGGGGGTGGCAGATACGCAGTATTTT.

V and J are TRBV28 and TRBJ2-3; 9 bases agree with TRBD2. V trimming: 3 bases; J trimming: 7 bases; junction bases outside the gene matches: 11. This CDR3 has 16 amino acids. CDR1 and CDR2 from the germline V gene are MDHEN and SYDVKM. CDR3 sequence reads: CASSFPASGALNTQYF. DNA of the CDR3: TGTGCCAGCAGTTTCCCCGCTAGCGGGGCTCTTAATACGCAGTATTTT.

This clonotype showed up just a few times. The chain is built from TRBV5-5 and TRBJ1-5; D unresolved. V was pared by 5 bases and J by 1 base, with 10 bases between. Germline V gene lookup returns CDR1 SGHKS and CDR2 YYEKEE (reference sequence). CDR3 length: 14 amino acids. In DNA, the CDR3 is TGTGCCAGCAGTTCGGACCCAAGCAATCAGCCCCAGCATTTT. It specifies CASSSDPSNQPQHF.